This TCR beta chain derives from a study of cytomegalovirus exposure and HLA in healthy donors. This clone was recorded a few times. Its target is not known. This CDR3 contains 16 residues. CDR1 is SGHRS and CDR2 is YFSETQ in the germline V gene. With V trimmed by 2 bases and J by 2 bases, 9 bases remained unmatched. Findings and caveats of the study: Later on, an analysis showed TCR association rates differing by HLA locus, with DRB1 the most and HLA-C the fewest.

The PCR ran on 60 Vbeta and 13 Jbeta primers. The repertoire was sequenced with immunoSEQ multiplex PCR; TCRdb's copy has only in-frame clones and lacks some. The table has roughly 100,000 clones, around 15% seen once. Sequenced sample: PBMCs. This clonotype was sampled from a female donor in good health and CMV-seronegative. The rearrangement joins TRBV5-1 to TRBJ2-5; 7 nucleotides match TRBD1. The DNA for the CDR3 is TGCGCCAGCAGCTTACGGGACAGTTCGATTCAAGAGACCCAGTACTTC. Translated: CASSLRDSSIQETQYF.